This T cell receptor (beta chain) appears in the sequencing data of a study of blood T cell repertoires in COVID-19. Across the study: COVID-19 samples collected from the United States, Italy and Spain covered acute and convalescent phases.

CDR1 is LGHDT, CDR2 YNNKEL, per germline (reference sequence). CDR3 length equals 12 residues. V dropped 3 bases and J dropped 6 bases, with 7 bases sitting between them. Data came from immunoSEQ multiplex PCR; TCRdb stores just in-frame clones and leaves some out. The data contain 180,000 or so clones, around nine tenths of them singletons. This TCR was recovered from a man between 65 and 85 years old with acute or convalescent COVID-19. The sequenced sample was peripheral blood. The chain couples TRBV3-1 (or the pseudogene TRBV3-2) to TRBJ2-3; D is ambiguous. As DNA, the CDR3 is TGTGCCAGCAGCCATGCCGGTGATACGCAGTATTTT. Its protein is CASSHAGDTQYF.